The rows below give T cell receptor beta chains drawn from one sample of a study of blood T cell repertoires in COVID-19. Method: immunoSEQ multiplex PCR; TCRdb's copy keeps in-frame clones and lacks some. The repertoire has 250,000 to 350,000 clones, about 80% of them found once; the top ten carry 15% to 18%. The sequenced material came from peripheral blood. These receptors all stem from a person between 65 and 80 years old with COVID-19, enrolled during active disease. CDR3s leave out the opening cysteine and the closing phenylalanine or tryptophan. Fields, in order: CDR3 length, J gene, V gene, CDR3 protein.

13,TRBJ2-7,TRBV5-4,ASSLAGTGSFEQY
14,TRBJ1-3,TRBV2,ASSAARTFSGNTIY
14,TRBJ1-6,TRBV7-9,ASSWLTQGSSSPLH
14,TRBJ2-3,TRBV5-1,ASSLQGSPGTDTQY
11,TRBJ1-4,TRBV12-3/TRBV12-4,ASRGTVDEKLF
12,TRBJ2-3,TRBV5-1,ASSLVVDTDTQY
13,TRBJ2-3,TRBV4-1,ASSQARWAQDTQY
12,TRBJ1-5,TRBV28,ASSLPTFNQPQH
13,TRBJ2-7,TRBV18,ASSPLGTSAYEQY
12,TRBJ1-2,TRBV7-2,ASSLNRWGGGYT
11,TRBJ1-1,TRBV4-1,ASSQESRVEAF
12,TRBJ2-7,TRBV5-4,ASSSRDSYNEQY
10,TRBJ2-3,TRBV9,ASSVAGAVQY
13,TRBJ2-2,TRBV6-4,ASSVTSGGGGELF
12,TRBJ2-3,TRBV7-9,ASSLLAGADTQY
12,TRBJ1-5,TRBV30,AWSATGRHQPQH
12,TRBJ2-7,TRBV29-1,SVEDGDLFREQY
10,TRBJ1-3,TRBV18,ASSPPNGQPL
9,TRBJ2-1,TRBV6-5,ASTRMNEQF
16,TRBJ2-3,TRBV10-1,ASNLTSEAGVGTDTQY
9,TRBJ2-7,TRBV6-2/TRBV6-3,ASSLGYEQY
12,TRBJ2-7,TRBV28,ASRVLAGAGEQY
12,TRBJ2-4,TRBV23-1,ATHPIPPGHIQY
12,TRBJ1-6,TRBV5-6,ASSLTAKNSPLH